This T cell receptor beta chain is drawn from a study of cytomegalovirus exposure and HLA in healthy donors. Overall study results and limits: Previous analysis showed most TCR beta V segments were productive about 87% or about 30% of the time. Cytomegalovirus association was assigned to about 150 TCR beta chains. Exclusion applied to some V segments, including TRBV6-2 and TRBV6-3, as they were indistinguishable.

CDR3 length: 14 residues. CDR1 is SGHDT and CDR2 is YYEEEE in the germline V gene. V lost 9 bases and J lost 3; bases outside the gene matches: 6. PCR primers comprised 60 Vbeta and 13 Jbeta primers. Measured with immunoSEQ multiplex PCR; TCRdb has only the in-frame clones, and not every one. The table lists 95,000 to 150,000 clones, over 75% of them singletons, with approximately 4% in the top ten. A remark on this clone: Its target is not known.

V is TRBV5-6 and J is TRBJ2-7, with 13 nucleotides matching TRBD2. The clonotype comes from a man between 18 and 35 years old in good health and CMV-seropositive. Sequencing was carried out using PBMCs. Here the CDR3 DNA reads TGTGCCAACCGGACTAGCGGGAGCGGCTACGAGCAGTACTTC. Its translation is CANRTSGSGYEQYF.